Listed here are 28 T cell receptor beta chains from one sample, sequenced in a study of cytomegalovirus exposure and HLA in healthy donors. Use of 60 Vbeta and 13 Jbeta primers characterized the PCR. The repertoire was sequenced with immunoSEQ multiplex PCR; TCRdb's copy has only in-frame clones and lacks some. The profile shows some 150,000 clones, around 79% of them singletons. The sample consisted of PBMCs. The source is a man aged 18 to 29 in good health and CMV-seronegative.

This sequence joins TRBV5-6 and TRBJ2-5; 9 bases are shared with TRBD2. CDR1 SGHDT and CDR2 YYEEEE come from the germline V gene. This CDR3 is 15 amino acids long. The V and J ends lost 6 bases and 3 bases, in that order; junction bases with no gene match: 9. The CDR3, as DNA: TGTGCCAGCAACAGCGGGGGGCTCCTGAAAGAGACCCAGTACTTC. Residues: CASNSGGLLKETQYF.

This clone appeared a few times. The J gene is TRBJ2-7, the V gene TRBV10-3; 13 positions match TRBD2. Trimming at V came to 2 bases and at J to 2 bases, leaving 3 bases not matched to a gene. CDR3 length: 16 amino acids. The V gene's germline CDR1 is ENHRY and CDR2 SYGVKD. CDR3 region: CAISEGTSGVTYEQYF. CDR3 bases: TGTGCCATCAGTGAGGGGACTAGCGGGGTTACCTACGAGCAGTACTTC.

DNA for the CDR3: TGTGCCAGCAGCGCTTACCTACACAATGAGCAGTTCTTC. The encoded protein is CASSAYLHNEQFF. The rearrangement joins TRBV9 to TRBJ2-1; no definite D call. Germline CDR1 reads SGDLS; CDR2 reads YYNGEE. Trimming took off 3 bases at V and 5 bases at J, with 9 bases between the two ends. The CDR3 covers 13 residues. The full variable domain, rest sourced from reference TRBV9 and TRBJ2-1, is DSGVTQTPKHLITATGQRVTLRCSPRSGDLSVYWYQQSLDQGLQFLIQYYNGEERAKGNILERFSAQQFPDLHSELNLSSLELGDSALYFCASSAYLHNEQFFGPGTRLTVL.

This chain uses TRBV7-8 with TRBJ1-1; 7 bases agree with TRBD1. J gave up 1 base and V 1 base, and 3 bases lay outside the gene matches. From germline, CDR1 is SGHVS and CDR2 FQNEAQ. The CDR3 extends over 15 amino acids. CDR3 bases: TGTGCCAGCAGCTTAGTGGACAGGCGGAACACTGAAGCTTTCTTT. This encodes CASSLVDRRNTEAFF.

This chain links TRBV6-5 with TRBJ1-2; D call uncertain. From germline, CDR1 is MNHEY and CDR2 SVGAGI. CDR3 size: 14 residues. V dropped 2 bases and J dropped 4 bases, with 11 bases sitting between them. CDR3 amino acids: CASSYGGGSYGYTF. CDR3 DNA: TGTGCCAGCAGTTACGGCGGAGGGAGCTATGGCTACACCTTC.

The V and J genes are TRBV7-6 and TRBJ2-7; D possibly corresponds to TRBD2 (5 bases). Trimming cost V 1 base and J 2 bases, with 12 bases left between them. Germline V lookup: CDR1 SGHVS, CDR2 FNYEAQ. The CDR3 loop spans 15 amino acids. Written as DNA, the CDR3 is TGTGCCAGCAGCTTAGAAGGCCCAGCGGCCTACGAGCAGTACTTC. The encoded protein is CASSLEGPAAYEQYF. The variable domain in full, completed from reference TRBV7-6 and TRBJ2-7, reads GAGVSQSPRYKVTKRGQDVALRCDPISGHVSLYWYRQALGQGPEFLTYFNYEAQQDKSGLPNDRFSAERPEGSISTLTIQRTEQRDSAMYRCASSLEGPAAYEQYFGPGTRLTVT.

This sequence joins TRBV11-2 and TRBJ1-2; 8 bases match TRBD1. With V trimmed by 5 bases and J by 8 bases, 7 bases remained unmatched. This CDR3 spans 13 amino acids. CDR1 is SGHAT, CDR2 FQNNGV, per germline. The CDR3 DNA reads TGTGCCAGCAGCCCCGCCAGGGGGCCAGGCTACACCTTC. Translation: CASSPARGPGYTF. Filled out from reference TRBV11-2 and TRBJ1-2, the complete variable domain reads EAGVAQSPRYKIIEKRQSVAFWCNPISGHATLYWYQQILGQGPKLLIQFQNNGVVDDSQLPKDRFSAERLKGVDSTLKIQPAKLEDSAVYLCASSPARGPGYTFGSGTRLTVV.

This chain uses TRBV5-1 with TRBJ1-6, with 7 positions matching TRBD1. This CDR3 region has 14 residues. The J segment lost 7 bases and the V segment lost 4 bases, leaving 5 bases of the junction unmatched. Per the germline V gene, CDR1 is SGHRS and CDR2 is YFSETQ. The CDR3 reads CASSPGTENSPLHF. The CDR3 DNA is TGCGCCAGCAGCCCTGGGACAGAAAATTCACCCCTCCACTTT. The full variable domain, rest sourced from reference TRBV5-1 and TRBJ1-6, is KAGVTQTPRYLIKTRGQQVTLSCSPISGHRSVSWYQQTPGQGLQFLFEYFSETQRNKGNFPGRFSGRQFSNSRSEMNVSTLELGDSALYLCASSPGTENSPLHFGNGTRLTVT.

V usage is TRBV6-1 and J usage is TRBJ2-7, with 7 bases lining up with TRBD1. The V segment lost 5 bases and the J segment 2 bases; nucleotides outside the gene matches: 9. The CDR3 runs to 15 residues. Germline V gene data show CDR1 as MNHNS and CDR2 as SASEGT. CDR3 DNA sequence: TGTGCCAGCAGTTTGGACAGGAGAATGACCTACGAGCAGTACGTC. Its protein is CASSLDRRMTYEQYV.

Here the CDR3 DNA reads TGCGCCAGCAGCCCCGAGCCAGGCTCTAATTCACCCCTCCACTTT. This sequence encodes CASSPEPGSNSPLHF. The chain carries TRBV5-1 and TRBJ1-6; D is unresolved. The CDR3 totals 15 residues. V was trimmed by 4 bases and J by 6 bases, leaving 14 bases between them. CDR1 and CDR2 (germline): SGHRS, YFSETQ.

This rearrangement joins TRBV27 to TRBJ2-1; TRBD1 agrees at 9 bases. The CDR3 spans 15 residues. CDR1 is MNHEY, CDR2 SMNVEV, per germline (reference sequence). V shed 8 bases and J 3 bases; nucleotides not matched to a gene: 8. In DNA, the CDR3 is TGTGCCAGCGCCAGGACAGGGGCAAACTACAATGAGCAGTTCTTC. Translating it yields CASARTGANYNEQFF.

This clone was counted a single time. The gene calls are TRBV5-1 and TRBJ1-1; a possible D gene is TRBD1 (6 bases). Per the germline V gene, CDR1 is SGHRS and CDR2 is YFSETQ. Trimming removed 8 bases from V and 0 bases from J, with 11 bases in between. The CDR3 consists of 13 residues. CDR3 DNA sequence: TGCGCCAGTACAGGGACATTGAACACTGAAGCTTTCTTT. It translates to CASTGTLNTEAFF.

This sequence joins TRBV2 and TRBJ2-5; D is unresolved. The J call may not be correct, given that the DNA end is closer to TRBJ2-7. This CDR3 contains 15 residues. The germline V gene encodes CDR1 SNHLY and CDR2 FYNNEI. The CDR3 is CASTETLSGSYEQYF. The CDR3 bases are TGTGCCAGCACCGAGACCCTTTCCGGGTCCTACGAGCAGTACTTC.

The V call is TRBV11-3, the J call TRBJ2-1, with 7 nucleotides matching TRBD1. This CDR3 spans 15 amino acids. Germline CDR1 is SGHNT and CDR2 is YENEEA. V lost 5 bases to trimming and J lost 7 bases; unmatched junction nucleotides: 11. The chain's CDR3 is CASSTTVGGRNEQFF. For the CDR3, the DNA is TGTGCCAGCAGCACCACCGTAGGGGGCCGGAATGAGCAGTTCTTC.

V and J are TRBV27 and TRBJ1-2; D gene unclear. This CDR3 contains 13 residues. Germline lookup yields CDR1 MNHEY and CDR2 SMNVEV (reference sequence). The V and J ends lost 2 bases and 2 bases respectively, with 6 bases between them. CDR3 protein: CASSLRVNYGYTF. In DNA, the CDR3 is TGTGCCAGCAGTTTACGGGTGAACTATGGCTACACCTTC.

The sample holds a few counts of this clone. V is TRBV7-2 and J is TRBJ2-7; unclear D gene. The CDR3 runs to 14 residues. From germline, CDR1 is SGHTA and CDR2 FQGNSA. Trimming left V 5 bases short and J 1 base short, with 12 bases between. This CDR3 reads CASSLVWSSYEQYV. CDR3 DNA: TGTGCCAGCAGCCTAGTGTGGAGTTCCTACGAGCAGTACGTC.

On this clone: At one end, the junction sequence differs from germline, possibly due to a read error. The chain is built from TRBV14 and TRBJ2-6; the D gene is possibly TRBD1 (7 bases). This CDR3 region has 17 residues. Germline V CDR1 and CDR2: SGHDN, FVKESK. The chain's CDR3 is CASSRGTAPLWANGLTF. The CDR3 DNA reads TGTGCCAGCAGCCGCGGGACAGCCCCTCTCTGGGCCAACGGCCTGACTTTC.

V and J are TRBV19 and TRBJ1-2; D is possibly TRBD1 (5 bases). The CDR3 is made up of 12 amino acids. Trimming left V 5 bases short and J 3 bases short, with 7 bases between. Germline CDR1 LNHDA, CDR2 SQIVND (reference sequence). The CDR3 DNA sequence: TGTGCCAGTAGTCTCAGGGACTATGGCTACACCTTC. It encodes CASSLRDYGYTF. The entire variable domain, with the rest obtained from reference TRBV19 and TRBJ1-2, is as follows: DGGITQSPKYLFRKEGQNVTLSCEQNLNHDAMYWYRQDPGQGLRLIYYSQIVNDFQKGDIAEGYSVSREKKESFPLTVTSAQKNPTAFYLCASSLRDYGYTFGSGTRLTVV.

J is TRBJ1-2 and V is TRBV4-2; a possible D gene is TRBD1 (6 bases). CDR3 length: 15 amino acids. Trimming stripped 4 bases from V and 5 bases from J, with 17 bases between. Per the germline V gene, CDR1 is LGHNA and CDR2 is YNFKEQ. The CDR3: CASSPSAGERYGYTF. In DNA, the CDR3 is TGTGCCAGCAGCCCCTCGGCAGGGGAGAGGTATGGCTACACCTTC.

This clone was counted between two and nine times. The J gene is TRBJ1-6, the V gene TRBV19, with 8 bases fitting TRBD1. The CDR3 sequence is 15 residues long. The V gene's germline CDR1 is LNHDA and CDR2 SQIVND (reference sequence). V was clipped by 4 bases and J by 7 bases; unmatched bases: 6. The CDR3 nucleotides read TGTGCCAGTAGTACGGGGACAGGTCAGAATTCACCCCTCCACTTT. Its protein is CASSTGTGQNSPLHF.

This chain uses TRBV9 with TRBJ1-5; 10 nucleotides agree with TRBD1. Looked up from germline, CDR1 is SGDLS and CDR2 is YYNGEE. The CDR3 has 17 amino acids. Losses at the gene ends were 4 bases for V and 0 bases for J; bases not matched to a gene: 7. The CDR3 nucleotides read TGTGCCAGCAGCCCGGGACAGGGGTCGGTTAGCAATCAGCCCCAGCATTTT. Its protein is CASSPGQGSVSNQPQHF.

CDR3 DNA: TGTGCCAGCAGCCATGACAGGCTCTCTGGAAACACCATATATTTT. Protein: CASSHDRLSGNTIYF. The chain carries TRBV9 and TRBJ1-3; a possible D gene is TRBD1 (6 bases). This CDR3 has 15 residues. Germline CDR1 and CDR2: SGDLS and YYNGEE. V gave up 4 bases and J gave up 0 bases, with 11 bases separating them.

CDR3 region: CASSLWQGGVTPHEQYF. The CDR3 bases are TGCGCCAGCAGCTTGTGGCAGGGGGGCGTCACACCCCACGAGCAGTACTTC. This rearrangement joins TRBV5-1 to TRBJ2-5; the D gene is possibly TRBD1 (7 bases). Matching the DNA end better, TRBJ2-7 makes the J call doubtful. The CDR3 contains 17 residues. The germline gives CDR1 SGHRS, CDR2 YFSETQ.

This clone occurred a few times. This rearrangement joins TRBV11-3 to TRBJ2-1; D possibly corresponds to TRBD1 (6 bases). Trimming pared 5 bases from V and 6 bases from J, leaving 17 bases between. Germline loops: CDR1 SGHNT, CDR2 YENEEA. The CDR3 is 15 residues long. The CDR3 region has the DNA TGTGCCAGCAGCCCCCATGGGGGCTCGGTCAATGAGCAGTTCTTC. It is translated as CASSPHGGSVNEQFF.

The rearrangement links TRBV5-5 to TRBJ2-7, with D perhaps matching TRBD2 (6 bases). The CDR3 covers 16 residues. V was clipped by 5 bases and J by 2 bases, with 20 bases between them. Germline lookup yields CDR1 SGHKS and CDR2 YYEKEE (reference sequence). Here the CDR3 DNA reads TGTGCCAGCAGACATAATCCGGAGGGGACCGCCTACGAGCAGTACGTC. As protein: CASRHNPEGTAYEQYV.

The V gene is TRBV18, the J gene TRBJ1-1; D might be TRBD1 (6 bases). The germline gives CDR1 KGHSH, CDR2 LQKENI. The CDR3 is made up of 14 amino acids. V was trimmed by 7 bases and J by 5 bases, leaving 17 bases between them. CDR3 in DNA: TGTGCCAGCTTGTCCGGGGGGGCACTAACTGAAGCTTTCTTT. Encoded protein: CASLSGGALTEAFF.

This clone was seen only once. This chain connects TRBV5-1 to TRBJ1-2; 7 bases agree with TRBD1. Per the germline V gene, CDR1 is SGHRS and CDR2 is YFSETQ. The V gene end was trimmed by 1 base and the J gene end by 4 bases; junction bases not matched to a gene: 7. CDR3 length: 15 amino acids. The CDR3, as DNA: TGCGCCAGCAGCTTGCTCGGAGGGGGCTCCTATGGCTACACCTTC. Translated, it gives CASSLLGGGSYGYTF. Together with reference TRBV5-1 and TRBJ1-2, the CDR3 gives the full variable domain: KAGVTQTPRYLIKTRGQQVTLSCSPISGHRSVSWYQQTPGQGLQFLFEYFSETQRNKGNFPGRFSGRQFSNSRSEMNVSTLELGDSALYLCASSLLGGGSYGYTFGSGTRLTVV.

This chain connects TRBV9 to TRBJ1-1; D is perhaps TRBD1 (5 bases). Germline V gives CDR1 SGDLS, CDR2 YYNGEE. This CDR3 has 14 amino acids. Trimming shortened V by 3 bases and J by 1 base, and 10 bases separated the two germline ends. The CDR3 here is CASSGRQKNTEAFF. In nucleotides, the CDR3 is TGTGCCAGCAGCGGACGACAGAAGAACACTGAAGCTTTCTTT.